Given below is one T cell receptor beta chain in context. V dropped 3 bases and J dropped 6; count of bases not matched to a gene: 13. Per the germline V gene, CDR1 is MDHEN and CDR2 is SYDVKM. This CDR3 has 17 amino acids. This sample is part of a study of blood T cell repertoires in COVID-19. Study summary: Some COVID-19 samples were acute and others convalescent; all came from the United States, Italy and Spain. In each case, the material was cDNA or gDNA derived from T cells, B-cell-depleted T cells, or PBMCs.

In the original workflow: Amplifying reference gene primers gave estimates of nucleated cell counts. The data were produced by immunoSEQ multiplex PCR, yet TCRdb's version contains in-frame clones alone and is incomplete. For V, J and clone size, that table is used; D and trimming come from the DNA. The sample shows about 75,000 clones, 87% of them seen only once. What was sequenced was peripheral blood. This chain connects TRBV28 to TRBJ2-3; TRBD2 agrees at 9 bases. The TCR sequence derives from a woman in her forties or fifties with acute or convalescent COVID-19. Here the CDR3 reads CASSFSGASGMLDTQYF. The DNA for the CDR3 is TGTGCCAGCAGTTTCTCCGGGGCTAGCGGGATGCTGGATACGCAGTATTTT.